The T cell receptor beta chain described here comes from a study of shared clonotypes between healthy human individuals. Study-wide results and caveats: Approximately 5.4% of naive CD4 clonotypes were common to a few donors. Among the subsets, naive ones generally showed larger estimated richness than memory ones.

Donors, healthy HIV-negative adults, lacked recent acute infections or vaccinations. CD45RA+ naive and CD45RA-negative memory subsets were separated from CD4+ cells. Trimming pared 4 bases from V and 2 bases from J, leaving 11 bases between. Germline V gives CDR1 SGHTA, CDR2 FQGTGA. The CDR3 has 14 residues. About this clone itself: Antigen unknown.

The protocol was immunoSEQ multiplex PCR, while the TCRdb copy is restricted to in-frame clones and leaves out a portion. The sample contains about 2.4 million clones, roughly 93% of which appear only once. The sequence was collected from a man between 18 and 35 years old in good health. Some clones in this sample may be carry-over from other donors' samples. V usage is TRBV7-3 and J usage is TRBJ1-2; unclear D gene. The sample was naive CD4+ T cells from PBMCs. Subset denoted: CD45RA+ positively selected. The CDR3 DNA follows: TGTGCCAGCAGCTCCCACCCGCAGAACTATGGCTACACCTTC. This gives the protein CASSSHPQNYGYTF. Together with reference TRBV7-3 and TRBJ1-2, the CDR3 gives the full variable domain: GAGVSQTPSNKVTEKGKYVELRCDPISGHTALYWYRQSLGQGPEFLIYFQGTGAADDSGLPNDRFFAVRPEGSVSTLKIQRTERGDSAVYLCASSSHPQNYGYTFGSGTRLTVV.